This T cell receptor (beta chain) was documented in a study of human CD8 memory T cell subsets. The CDR3 has 13 amino acids. Germline CDR1 and CDR2: SGHRS and YFSETQ. UMI-labeled 5' RACE yielded the TCR beta libraries. No DNA is given; TCRdb re-called the 5' RACE reads and lists each CDR3 protein once. The sample totals roughly 16,000 distinct CDR3 sequences. The TCR was taken from a human donor in good health. The J gene is TRBJ1-2, the V gene TRBV5-1. Sequenced input: CD8+ stem-like memory T cells (TSCM and TCM) sorted from PBMCs. The subset denotes: stem-like memory CD8 T cells (TSTEM), CCR7+ PD-1- TIGIT-. Here the CDR3 reads CASSRSIVNGYTF. Full variable domain (outside the CDR3, taken from reference TRBV5-1 and TRBJ1-2): KAGVTQTPRYLIKTRGQQVTLSCSPISGHRSVSWYQQTPGQGLQFLFEYFSETQRNKGNFPGRFSGRQFSNSRSEMNVSTLELGDSALYLCASSRSIVNGYTFGSGTRLTVV.